The clone carrying this T cell receptor (beta chain) was detected ten times or more. The sample is drawn from a study of breast tumors, draining lymph nodes, adjacent tissues. The lymph nodes were axillary draining lymph nodes from breast cancer patients. Looked up from germline, CDR1 is MDHEN and CDR2 is SYDVKM. CDR3 length: 15 residues. Deletions cut 6 bases from V and 1 base from J, with 16 bases between. MiXCR, applied by TCRdb to the multiplex PCR reads, yields one record per CDR3 protein. The sample comprises around 110,000 distinct CDR3 sequences, less than 40% of which are singletons, and around 6% rests with the top ten.

The rearrangement uses TRBV28 and TRBJ2-7; no reliable D call. The sample was axillary lymph node tissue. This TCR came from a female donor with breast cancer. Some clones in this sample may be carry-over from other donors' samples. In nucleotides, the CDR3 is TGTGCCAGCAGCCCCAAAGTTTACCATTCCTACGAGCAGTACTTC. Its protein product is CASSPKVYHSYEQYF.